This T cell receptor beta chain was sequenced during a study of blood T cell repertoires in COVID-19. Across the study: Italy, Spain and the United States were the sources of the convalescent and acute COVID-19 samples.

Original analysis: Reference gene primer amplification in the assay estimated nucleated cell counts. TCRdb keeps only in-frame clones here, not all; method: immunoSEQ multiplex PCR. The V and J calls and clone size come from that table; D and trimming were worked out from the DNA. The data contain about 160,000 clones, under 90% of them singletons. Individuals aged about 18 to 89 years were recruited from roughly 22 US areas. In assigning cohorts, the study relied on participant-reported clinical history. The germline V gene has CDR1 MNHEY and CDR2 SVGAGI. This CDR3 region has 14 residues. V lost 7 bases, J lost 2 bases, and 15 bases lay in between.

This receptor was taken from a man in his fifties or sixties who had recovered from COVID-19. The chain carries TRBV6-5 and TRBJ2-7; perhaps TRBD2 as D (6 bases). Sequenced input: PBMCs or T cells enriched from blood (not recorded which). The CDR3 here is CASKRVVGPYEQYF. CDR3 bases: TGTGCCAGCAAGCGGGTGGTAGGTCCCTACGAGCAGTACTTC.